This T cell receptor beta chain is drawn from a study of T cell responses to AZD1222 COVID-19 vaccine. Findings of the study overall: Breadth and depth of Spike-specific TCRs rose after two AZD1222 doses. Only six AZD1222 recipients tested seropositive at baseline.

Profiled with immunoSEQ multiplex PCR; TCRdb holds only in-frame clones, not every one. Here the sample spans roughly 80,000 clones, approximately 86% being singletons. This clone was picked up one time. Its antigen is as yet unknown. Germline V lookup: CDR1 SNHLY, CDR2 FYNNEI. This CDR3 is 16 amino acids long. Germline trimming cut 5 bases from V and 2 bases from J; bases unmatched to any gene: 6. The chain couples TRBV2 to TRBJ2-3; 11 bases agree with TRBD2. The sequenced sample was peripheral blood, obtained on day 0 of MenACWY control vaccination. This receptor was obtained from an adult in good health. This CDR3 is CASSWMTSGVTDTQYF. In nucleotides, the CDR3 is TGTGCCAGCAGTTGGATGACTAGCGGGGTCACAGATACGCAGTATTTT.